This T cell receptor beta chain emerged from a study of blood T cell repertoires in COVID-19. Study in general: Collection of acute and convalescent COVID-19 samples took place in the United States, Italy and Spain.

Original analysis: For nucleated cells, counts were estimated from reference gene primer amplification. Method: immunoSEQ multiplex PCR; TCRdb's copy keeps in-frame clones and lacks some. From that table come the V and J calls and clone size; the DNA was used to work out D and trimming. Of 350,000 or so clones listed, about 88% are singletons. This CDR3 spans 15 amino acids. The V end lost 2 bases, the J end lost 7 bases, and 15 bases lay between the germline ends. The germline V gene encodes CDR1 SEHNR and CDR2 FQNEAQ (reference sequence). Adults between roughly 18 and 90 years of age took part from 24 US areas.

The material sequenced was PBMCs or T cells enriched from blood (not recorded which). This receptor was obtained from a woman aged 25 to 39 who had recovered from COVID-19. This rearrangement joins TRBV7-9 to TRBJ1-5, with D possibly matching TRBD1 (6 bases). The CDR3 is CASSLQGRASQPQHF. As DNA, the CDR3 is TGTGCCAGCAGCTTACAGGGGAGGGCCAGCCAGCCCCAGCATTTT.